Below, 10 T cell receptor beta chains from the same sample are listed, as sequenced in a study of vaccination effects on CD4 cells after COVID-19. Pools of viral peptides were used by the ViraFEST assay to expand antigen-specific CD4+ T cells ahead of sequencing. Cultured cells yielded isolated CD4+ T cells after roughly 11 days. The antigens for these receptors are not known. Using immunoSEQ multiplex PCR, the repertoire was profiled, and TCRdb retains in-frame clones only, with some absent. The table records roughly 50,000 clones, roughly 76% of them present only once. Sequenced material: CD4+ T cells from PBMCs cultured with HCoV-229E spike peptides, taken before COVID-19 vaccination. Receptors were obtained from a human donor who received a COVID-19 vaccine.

CDR3 nucleotides: TGTGCCACCAACCGGGGGGGCGAGCAAGATACGCAGTATTTT. It translates to CATNRGGEQDTQYF. The chain carries TRBV24-1 and TRBJ2-3; 8 positions match TRBD2. Unmatched junction bases numbered 8, after V lost 8 bases and J lost 5 bases. Germline CDR1 is KGHDR and CDR2 is SFDVKD. This CDR3 region has 14 residues.

CDR3 amino acids: CASSLRTLGDGYTF. As DNA, the CDR3 is TGTGCCAGCAGCTTGAGGACATTGGGAGATGGCTACACCTTC. The rearrangement joins TRBV5-6 to TRBJ1-2; a weak D match, TRBD1 (5 bases). The germline gives CDR1 SGHDT, CDR2 YYEEEE. V lost 1 base to trimming and J lost 6 bases, with 13 bases between them. The CDR3 is 14 residues long.

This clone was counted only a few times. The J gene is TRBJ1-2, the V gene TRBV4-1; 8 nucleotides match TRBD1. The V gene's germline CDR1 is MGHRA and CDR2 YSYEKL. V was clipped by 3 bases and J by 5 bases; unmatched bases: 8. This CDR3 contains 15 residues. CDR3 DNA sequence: TGCGCCAGCAGCCAGCACGGACAGGGAGAATATGGCTACACCTTC. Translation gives CASSQHGQGEYGYTF.

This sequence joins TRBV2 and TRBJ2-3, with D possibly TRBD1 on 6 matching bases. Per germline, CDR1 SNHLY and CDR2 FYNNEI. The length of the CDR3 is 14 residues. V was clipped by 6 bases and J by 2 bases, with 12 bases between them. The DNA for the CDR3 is TGTGCCAGCAGCAGAGGGACAATCACAGATACGCAGTATTTT. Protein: CASSRGTITDTQYF.

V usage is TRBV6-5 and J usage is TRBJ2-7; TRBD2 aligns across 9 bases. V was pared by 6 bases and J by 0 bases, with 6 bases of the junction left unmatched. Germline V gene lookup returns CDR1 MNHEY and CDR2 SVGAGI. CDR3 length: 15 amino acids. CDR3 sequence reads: CASRRSGGTSYEQYV. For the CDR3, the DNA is TGTGCCAGCAGGAGAAGCGGGGGGACCTCCTACGAGCAGTACGTC.

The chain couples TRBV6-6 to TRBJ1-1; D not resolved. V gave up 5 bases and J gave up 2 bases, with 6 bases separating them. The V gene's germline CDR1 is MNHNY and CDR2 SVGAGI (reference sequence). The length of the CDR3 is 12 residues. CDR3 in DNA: TGTGCCAGCAGTCGTATTAACACTGAAGCTTTCTTT. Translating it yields CASSRINTEAFF.

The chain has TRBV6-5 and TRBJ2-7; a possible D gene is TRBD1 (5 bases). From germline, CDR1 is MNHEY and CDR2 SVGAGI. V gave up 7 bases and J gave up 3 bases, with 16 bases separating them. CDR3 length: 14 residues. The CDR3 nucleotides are TGTGCCAGCAAGCAGGGTCCCAGCGACTACGAGCAGTACGTC. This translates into CASKQGPSDYEQYV.

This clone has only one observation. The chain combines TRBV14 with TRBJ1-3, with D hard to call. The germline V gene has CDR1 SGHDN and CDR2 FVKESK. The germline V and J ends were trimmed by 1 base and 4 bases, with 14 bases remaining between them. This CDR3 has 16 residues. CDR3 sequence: CASSQAVGSLGNTIYF. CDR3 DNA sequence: TGTGCCAGCAGCCAAGCCGTCGGAAGCTTAGGAAACACCATATATTTT.

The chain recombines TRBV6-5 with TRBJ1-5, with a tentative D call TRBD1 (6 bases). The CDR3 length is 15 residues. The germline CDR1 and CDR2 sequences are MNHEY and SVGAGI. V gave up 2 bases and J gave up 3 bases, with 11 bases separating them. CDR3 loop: CASSYTRGTNQPQHF. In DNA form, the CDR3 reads TGTGCCAGCAGTTACACCAGGGGTACCAATCAGCCCCAGCATTTT.

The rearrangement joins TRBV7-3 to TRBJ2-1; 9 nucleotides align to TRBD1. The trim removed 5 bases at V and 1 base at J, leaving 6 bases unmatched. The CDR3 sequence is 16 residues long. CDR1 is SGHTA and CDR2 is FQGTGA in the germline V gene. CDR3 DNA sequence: TGTGCCAGCAGCGAACAGGGGGCCGGATCCTACAATGAGCAGTTCTTC. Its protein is CASSEQGAGSYNEQFF.